These 29 T cell receptor beta chains were sequenced from one sample in a study of blood T cell repertoires in COVID-19. Clones were sequenced by immunoSEQ multiplex PCR, and TCRdb holds only the in-frame ones, with some missing. The data hold about 250,000 clones, with roughly 88% observed a single time. Sequencing was done on a sample of peripheral blood. The receptors were sampled from a man older than 75 with acute or convalescent COVID-19.

V usage is TRBV5-4 and J usage is TRBJ2-3, with D possibly TRBD2 on 5 matching bases. Germline loops: CDR1 SGHNT, CDR2 YYREEE (reference sequence). The germline V and J ends were trimmed by 2 bases and 4 bases, with 11 bases remaining between them. CDR3 length: 14 residues. CDR3: CASSFERLSDTQYF. The CDR3 nucleotides are TGTGCCAGCAGCTTCGAGCGGCTCTCAGATACGCAGTATTTT.

The J gene is TRBJ1-6, the V gene TRBV10-3; TRBD1 aligns across 8 bases. V shed 7 bases, J shed 7 bases, and the junction held 3 bases outside the gene matches. CDR1 ENHRY and CDR2 SYGVKD come from the germline V gene. The CDR3 extends over 13 amino acids. CDR3 sequence (DNA): TGTGCCATCACGGACAGGGAGAATTCACCCCTCCACTTT. Protein product: CAITDRENSPLHF.

This clone was seen a few times. V and J are TRBV11-2 and TRBJ2-7; the D gene is possibly TRBD1 (6 bases). Germline CDR1 is SGHAT and CDR2 is FQNNGV. V shed 0 bases and J shed 0 bases, with 12 bases lying between them. The length of the CDR3 is 16 residues. Written as DNA, the CDR3 is TGTGCCAGCAGCTTAGATGCTCAGGGGAGCTCCTACGAGCAGTACTTC. Translating it yields CASSLDAQGSSYEQYF.

V gene TRBV19 combines with J gene TRBJ2-2; TRBD1 agrees at 9 bases. The germline gives CDR1 LNHDA, CDR2 SQIVND (reference sequence). J was trimmed by 5 bases and V by 10 bases; bases with no gene match: 8. The CDR3 runs 14 residues. CDR3 amino acids: CAIRKGQGTGELFF. The CDR3 DNA is TGTGCCATCCGAAAGGGACAGGGTACCGGGGAGCTGTTTTTT.

The chain is built from TRBV12-3 or TRBV12-4 and TRBJ1-3; D unclear. The V end was cut by 8 bases, the J end by 0 bases, with 8 bases between. CDR3 length equals 13 residues. The CDR3 DNA is TGTGCCAGCGGACGGGACTCTGGAAACACCATATATTTT. Its protein product is CASGRDSGNTIYF.

J is TRBJ1-5 and V is TRBV7-8; 7 bases align to TRBD1. The CDR3 has 15 amino acids. Germline CDR1 and CDR2: SGHVS and FQNEAQ. Trimming cost V 5 bases and J 1 base; bases outside gene matches: 5. The CDR3 protein is CASSPPGQSNQPQHF. The DNA of the CDR3 is TGTGCCAGCAGCCCCCCGGGACAGAGCAATCAGCCCCAGCATTTT.

The V and J genes are TRBV23-1 and TRBJ1-2; the match to TRBD1 covers 10 bases. TRBV23-1 is noted as an ORF with a role that remains uncertain. Unmatched junction bases numbered 5, after V lost 2 bases and J lost 5 bases. The CDR3 sequence is 15 residues long. CDR3 sequence (DNA): TGCGCCAGCAGTCAAGGGACAGGGGCTAGTTATGGCTACACCTTC. It yields the protein CASSQGTGASYGYTF.

The chain joins TRBV9 to TRBJ2-1; D is possibly TRBD2 (6 bases). Trimming stripped 0 bases from V and 1 base from J, with 8 bases between. Germline V gene sequence: CDR1 SGDLS, CDR2 YYNGEE. This CDR3 spans 15 amino acids. The CDR3 DNA reads as TGTGCCAGCAGCGTAGCGGGGGTTTCCTACAATGAGCAGTTCTTC. This codes for CASSVAGVSYNEQFF.

The chain joins TRBV2 to TRBJ1-5; TRBD1 matches at 7 bases. Germline V gene lookup returns CDR1 SNHLY and CDR2 FYNNEI. There are 14 residues in the CDR3. With V trimmed by 3 bases and J by 5 bases, 4 bases remained unmatched. The chain's CDR3 is CASSEGRGYQPQHF. The CDR3 region has the DNA TGTGCCAGCAGTGAGGGCAGGGGGTATCAGCCCCAGCATTTT.

The rearrangement uses TRBV19 and TRBJ1-2; TRBD1 agrees at 7 bases. Germline loops: CDR1 LNHDA, CDR2 SQIVND (reference sequence). The CDR3 runs 15 residues. With V trimmed by 7 bases and J by 3 bases, 11 bases remained unmatched. Here the CDR3 reads CASTGQAPKDYGYTF. The CDR3, as DNA: TGTGCCAGTACCGGACAGGCCCCTAAAGACTATGGCTACACCTTC.

The chain combines TRBV3-1 (or the pseudogene TRBV3-2) with TRBJ2-1; D uncertain. Germline V gives CDR1 LGHDT, CDR2 YNNKEL (reference sequence). CDR3 length: 13 amino acids. The V end lost 6 bases, the J end lost 7 bases, and 13 bases lay between the germline ends. The CDR3 loop is CASSLSSKNEQFF. In nucleotides, the CDR3 is TGTGCCAGCAGTCTAAGCTCTAAAAATGAGCAGTTCTTC.

This chain links TRBV19 with TRBJ1-1; 10 bases match TRBD1. The germline V gene encodes CDR1 LNHDA and CDR2 SQIVND (reference sequence). This CDR3 contains 14 residues. Trimming at V came to 4 bases and at J to 4 bases, leaving 3 bases not matched to a gene. CDR3 residues: CASSKRTGGTEAFF. The CDR3 DNA reads as TGTGCCAGTAGTAAGCGGACAGGGGGCACTGAAGCTTTCTTT.

This chain uses TRBV11-2 with TRBJ1-2; no definite D call. Trimming removed 0 bases from V and 8 bases from J, with 13 bases in between. This CDR3 has 14 amino acids. Germline V CDR1 and CDR2: SGHAT, FQNNGV. The CDR3 here is CASSLEWASGGYTF. Here the CDR3 DNA reads TGTGCCAGCAGCTTAGAGTGGGCCTCTGGGGGCTACACCTTC.

This clone was observed a few times. DNA of the CDR3: TGTGCCAGCAGGCTGGGACAGGCTGGCTACACCTTC. Translated: CASRLGQAGYTF. The rearrangement uses TRBV28 and TRBJ1-2, with 8 bases matching TRBD1. This CDR3 has 12 amino acids. Germline V CDR1 and CDR2: MDHEN, SYDVKM. The V segment lost 6 bases and the J segment 7 bases; nucleotides outside the gene matches: 4.

V is TRBV3-1 (or the pseudogene TRBV3-2) and J is TRBJ1-6, with D maybe TRBD1 (6 bases). Germline CDR1 and CDR2: LGHDT and YNNKEL (reference sequence). V was shortened by 4 bases and J by 8 bases, with 12 bases between the two germline ends. The CDR3 spans 14 residues. The CDR3 protein is CASSLRGIDSPLHF. The CDR3 bases are TGTGCCAGCAGCCTCAGGGGAATCGATTCACCCCTCCACTTT.

CDR3 region: CSGASGSRTDTQYF. In DNA, the CDR3 is TGCAGCGGGGCTAGCGGGAGTCGAACAGATACGCAGTATTTT. The chain employs TRBV29-1 and TRBJ2-3; 10 bases line up with TRBD2. The CDR3 contains 14 residues. Looked up from germline, CDR1 is SQVTM and CDR2 is ANQGSEA. Trimming at V came to 7 bases and at J to 3 bases, leaving 7 bases not matched to a gene.

V and J are TRBV28 and TRBJ2-5, with 7 bases fitting TRBD2. The V and J ends lost 5 bases and 4 bases, in that order; junction bases with no gene match: 10. The CDR3 covers 15 residues. Germline V gives CDR1 MDHEN, CDR2 SYDVKM. CDR3 loop: CASSPLGTTGETQYF. CDR3 DNA sequence: TGTGCCAGCAGTCCCCTCGGGACTACAGGAGAGACCCAGTACTTC.

The chain joins TRBV2 to TRBJ1-2, with 7 bases matching TRBD1. Per germline, CDR1 SNHLY and CDR2 FYNNEI. The CDR3 spans 18 residues. The trim removed 7 bases at V and 0 bases at J, leaving 17 bases unmatched. CDR3 DNA: TGTGCCAGCACCAAGTCGCCGACAGGGACACCCACTAACTATGGCTACACCTTC. This translates into CASTKSPTGTPTNYGYTF.

Regarding this clone: Other nucleotide sequences from this sample produce the same CDR3. The chain links TRBV7-3 to TRBJ2-3; 7 bases are a match to TRBD1. Per the germline V gene, CDR1 is SGHTA and CDR2 is FQGTGA. The V gene end was trimmed by 5 bases and the J gene end by 1 base; junction bases not matched to a gene: 6. CDR3 length equals 15 residues. CDR3: CASSHRGRGTDTQYF. The CDR3 DNA reads TGTGCCAGCAGCCACAGGGGACGGGGCACAGATACGCAGTATTTT.

This clone showed up just once. The CDR3 protein is CASSLRHGGAYEQYF. DNA for the CDR3: TGTGCCAGCAGCTTAAGGCACGGCGGTGCCTACGAGCAGTACTTC. The gene calls are TRBV7-2 and TRBJ2-7; D unresolved. CDR1 SGHTA and CDR2 FQGNSA come from the germline V gene. The CDR3 runs to 15 residues. Trimming shortened V by 2 bases and J by 2 bases, and 13 bases separated the two germline ends. Filled out from reference TRBV7-2 and TRBJ2-7, the complete variable domain reads GAGVSQSPSNKVTEKGKDVELRCDPISGHTALYWYRQSLGQGLEFLIYFQGNSAPDKSGLPSDRFSAERTGGSVSTLTIQRTQQEDSAVYLCASSLRHGGAYEQYFGPGTRLTVT.

This clone was seen just once. The chain joins TRBV24-1 to TRBJ1-3, with D possibly matching TRBD1 (6 bases). Germline assignment: CDR1 KGHDR and CDR2 SFDVKD. The V end lost 4 bases, the J end lost 0 bases, and 12 bases lay between the germline ends. There are 16 residues in the CDR3. The CDR3 DNA follows: TGTGCCACCAGTGACCCGGACAGAGACTCTGGAAACACCATATATTTT. Amino acids: CATSDPDRDSGNTIYF.

To note about this clone: The junction departs from germline at one end; a sequencing error may be responsible. V gene TRBV18 combines with J gene TRBJ2-6; possibly TRBD1 for D (6 bases). The CDR3 extends over 15 amino acids. Per germline, CDR1 KGHSH and CDR2 LQKENI. For the CDR3, the DNA is TGTGCCAGCTCACGGACAGCCTCTGAGGCCAACGTCCTGACTTTC. Translating it yields CASSRTASEANVLTF.

This chain links TRBV4-3 with TRBJ2-3; D may be TRBD2 (5 bases). V was clipped by 0 bases and J by 2 bases, with 9 bases between them. Germline V gene data show CDR1 as LGHNA and CDR2 as YSLEER. The CDR3 length is 15 residues. CDR3 coding DNA: TGCGCCAGCAGCCAAGATACCGGGATCACAGATACGCAGTATTTT. It codes for CASSQDTGITDTQYF.

In nucleotides, the CDR3 is TGCAGCGCCGGGACTAGCGGGATGGAGACCCAGTACTTC. Encoded protein: CSAGTSGMETQYF. V is TRBV29-1 and J is TRBJ2-5, with 13 positions matching TRBD2. The CDR3 runs 13 residues. Germline-derived CDR1 and CDR2 are SQVTM and ANQGSEA. V lost 7 bases, J lost 5 bases, and 4 bases stayed unmatched.

This clone is a singleton in its sample. The same CDR3 is also encoded by other DNA sequences in this sample. The chain employs TRBV28 and TRBJ2-7; TRBD2 matches 14 bases. The V gene end was trimmed by 4 bases and the J gene end by 4 bases; junction bases not matched to a gene: 3. CDR3 length equals 15 residues. CDR1 is MDHEN, CDR2 SYDVKM, per germline. The CDR3 nucleotides are TGTGCCAGCAGTTCAGGGACTAGCGGGAGTTACGAGCAGTACTTC. It encodes CASSSGTSGSYEQYF.

V usage is TRBV6-2 or TRBV6-3 and J usage is TRBJ2-3; possibly TRBD1 for D (5 bases). V was pared by 2 bases and J by 2 bases, with 11 bases between. The CDR3 covers 15 residues. CDR1 is MNHEY, CDR2 SVGEGT, per germline. CDR3 DNA: TGTGCCAGCAGTTACGGGGCAGGGTTCACAGATACGCAGTATTTT. The encoded protein is CASSYGAGFTDTQYF.

The chain employs TRBV28 and TRBJ1-2, with D perhaps TRBD1 (6 bases). The CDR3 covers 15 residues. With 6 bases removed from V and 4 bases from J, the gap between germline ends came to 18 bases. The germline V gene has CDR1 MDHEN and CDR2 SYDVKM. DNA for the CDR3: TGTGCCAGCAGCCCTCGGGAGGGGGTAATCTATGGCTACACCTTC. Amino acids: CASSPREGVIYGYTF.

This rearrangement joins TRBV7-2 to TRBJ2-5; D gene uncertain. Trimming removed 3 bases at V and 1 base at J, with 6 bases between. Germline assignment: CDR1 SGHTA and CDR2 FQGNSA. The CDR3 extends over 13 amino acids. The CDR3 nucleotides read TGTGCCAGCAGCTTTAACGGCCAAGAGACCCAGTACTTC. Amino acid sequence: CASSFNGQETQYF.

The chain has TRBV5-8 and TRBJ1-4, with 12 positions matching TRBD1. This CDR3 spans 15 amino acids. V dropped 4 bases and J dropped 7; count of bases not matched to a gene: 5. In germline, CDR1 is SGHTS, CDR2 YDEGEE. Here the CDR3 reads CASSAGDRGREKLFF. The CDR3 nucleotides read TGTGCCAGCAGCGCCGGGGACAGGGGGCGTGAAAAACTGTTTTTT.